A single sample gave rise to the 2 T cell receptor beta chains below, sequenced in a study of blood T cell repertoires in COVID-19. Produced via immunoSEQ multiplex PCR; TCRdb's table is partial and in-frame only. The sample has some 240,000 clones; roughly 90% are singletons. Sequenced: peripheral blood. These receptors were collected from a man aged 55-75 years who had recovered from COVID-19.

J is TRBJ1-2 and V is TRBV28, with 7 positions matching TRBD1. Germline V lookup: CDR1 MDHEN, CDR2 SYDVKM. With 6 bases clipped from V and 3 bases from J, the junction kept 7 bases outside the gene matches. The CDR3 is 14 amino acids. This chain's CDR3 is CASSPGQLYYGYTF. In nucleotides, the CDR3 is TGTGCCAGCAGCCCGGGACAGCTGTACTATGGCTACACCTTC.

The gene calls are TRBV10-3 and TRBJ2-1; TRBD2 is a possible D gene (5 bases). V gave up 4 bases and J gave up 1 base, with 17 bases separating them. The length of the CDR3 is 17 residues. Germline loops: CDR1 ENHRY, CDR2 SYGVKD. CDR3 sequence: CAISVSGRRRSYNEQFF. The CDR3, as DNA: TGTGCCATCAGTGTGAGCGGACGCAGACGGTCCTACAATGAGCAGTTCTTC.